One TCR beta chain is described in this entry. Its target is not known. This sample was taken from a study of cytomegalovirus exposure and HLA in healthy donors. Study context: About 85 million unique TCRs from HLA-typed donors were held in an early release of data.

This PCR relied on a set of 60 Vbeta primers and 13 Jbeta primers. Sequenced by immunoSEQ multiplex PCR; TCRdb stores in-frame clones only, minus some. Altogether around 220,000 clones are present, roughly 85% being singletons, with the ten largest covering 1.5% to 2%. This CDR3 has 14 residues. CDR1 and CDR2 from the germline V gene are ENHRY and SYGVKD. V was clipped by 10 bases and J by 0 bases; unmatched bases: 7. General study points: HLA restriction was apparent for most CMV-associated TCR beta chains in a later analysis.

The chain has TRBV10-3 and TRBJ2-3, with 7 bases that match TRBD2. This TCR was recovered from a man aged 18 to 30 in good health and CMV-seronegative. Sequencing was performed on PBMCs. This CDR3 reads CASGTTASTDTQYF. CDR3 DNA sequence: TGTGCCAGCGGGACTACAGCTAGCACAGATACGCAGTATTTT.